One and the same sample provided the 22 T cell receptor beta chains below, sequenced in a study of T cells in Graves' hyperthyroidism and ophthalmopathy. Amplification of TCR beta CDR3 regions used RNA as the template. First-round RT-PCR with HTBI primers amplified the TCR CDR3 region. Each CDR3 protein is one row after TCRdb ran MiXCR on the multiplex PCR reads. The profile shows a few hundred thousand distinct CDR3 sequences, about 13% of them singletons. Sequenced input: blood. The receptor source for this set is a man aged 30 to 45 with Graves' hyperthyroidism that later progressed to Graves' ophthalmopathy.

This clonotype was counted at least ten times. The chain recombines TRBV27 with TRBJ2-3; TRBD2 is a possible D gene (6 bases). Trimming stripped 4 bases from V and 4 bases from J, with 12 bases between. The CDR3 length is 14 residues. From germline, CDR1 is MNHEY and CDR2 SMNVEV (reference sequence). The CDR3 DNA is TGTGCCAGCAGTTCCCCGGGGGTATCAGATACGCAGTATTTT. As protein: CASSSPGVSDTQYF.

This clonotype was observed many times. The rearrangement links TRBV9 to TRBJ1-1; D is ambiguous. Trimming shortened V by 4 bases and J by 4 bases, and 8 bases separated the two germline ends. CDR1 SGDLS and CDR2 YYNGEE come from the germline V gene. The length of the CDR3 is 12 residues. CDR3 region: CASSTSGTEAFF. CDR3 bases: TGTGCCAGCAGCACTTCAGGCACTGAAGCTTTCTTT. The entire variable domain, with the rest obtained from reference TRBV9 and TRBJ1-1, is as follows: DSGVTQTPKHLITATGQRVTLRCSPRSGDLSVYWYQQSLDQGLQFLIQYYNGEERAKGNILERFSAQQFPDLHSELNLSSLELGDSALYFCASSTSGTEAFFGQGTRLTVV.

This clonotype came up many times. J is TRBJ2-7 and V is TRBV27, with D hard to call. CDR3 size: 13 residues. Germline V gene lookup returns CDR1 MNHEY and CDR2 SMNVEV (reference sequence). V was trimmed by 4 bases and J by 0 bases, leaving 7 bases between them. The CDR3 DNA sequence: TGTGCCAGCAGTTCACTGAGCTCCTACGAGCAGTACTTC. This translates into CASSSLSSYEQYF.

This clonotype occurred many times. At one end, the junction sequence differs from germline, possibly due to a read error. The chain uses TRBV12-3 or TRBV12-4 and TRBJ1-1; D unresolved. CDR3 length: 12 residues. For the CDR3, the DNA is TGTGCCAGCAGCTTAGTGAACACTGAAGCTTTCTTT. Protein product: CASSLVNTEAFF.

V is TRBV15 and J is TRBJ2-2; D is unresolved. The V end lost 1 base, the J end lost 1 base, and 10 bases lay between the germline ends. CDR1 LNHNV and CDR2 YYDKDF come from the germline V gene (reference sequence). The CDR3 length is 16 residues. The CDR3 spells CATSRGRTRNTGELFF. The CDR3 DNA follows: TGTGCCACCAGCAGAGGCAGGACGAGGAACACCGGGGAGCTGTTTTTT.

This clonotype has a count of ten or more. The J gene is TRBJ2-3, the V gene TRBV28; TRBD1 or TRBD2 may be the D gene (5 bases each). The germline V and J ends were trimmed by 4 bases and 8 bases, with 13 bases remaining between them. Germline V gene data show CDR1 as MDHEN and CDR2 as SYDVKM. There are 13 residues in the CDR3. The CDR3 protein is CASSSPTGTTQYF. CDR3 DNA sequence: TGTGCCAGCAGTTCCCCAACCGGGACTACGCAGTATTTT. The complete variable domain, with remaining parts taken from reference TRBV28 and TRBJ2-3, reads DVKVTQSSRYLVKRTGEKVFLECVQDMDHENMFWYRQDPGLGLRLIYFSYDVKMKEKGDIPEGYSVSREKKERFSLILESASTNQTSMYLCASSSPTGTTQYFGPGTRLTVL.

This clonotype has just a few counts. DNA of the CDR3: TGTGCCAGCAGCTCGTACCTCGCGAACACCGGGGAGCTGTTTTTT. It is translated as CASSSYLANTGELFF. The chain combines TRBV13 with TRBJ2-2; D gene unclear. V lost 4 bases, J lost 0 bases, and 9 bases lay in between. The CDR3 totals 15 residues. Germline assignment: CDR1 PRHDT and CDR2 FYEKMQ (reference sequence). Full variable domain (remainder filled in from reference TRBV13 and TRBJ2-2): AAGVIQSPRHLIKEKRETATLKCYPIPRHDTVYWYQQGPGQDPQFLISFYEKMQSDKGSIPDRFSAQQFSDYHSELNMSSLELGDSALYFCASSSYLANTGELFFGEGSRLTVL.

This clonotype was recorded many times. V is TRBV7-6 and J is TRBJ2-3, with unresolved D. Trimming stripped 1 base from V and 2 bases from J, with 4 bases between. The CDR3 has 13 amino acids. Germline V gene data show CDR1 as SGHVS and CDR2 as FNYEAQ. Here the CDR3 reads CASSLVVTDTQYF. CDR3 DNA: TGTGCCAGCAGCTTAGTGGTCACAGATACGCAGTATTTT.

This clonotype was picked up many times. V is TRBV7-9 and J is TRBJ1-1, with 9 bases identical to TRBD1. The CDR3 is made up of 16 amino acids. Trimming took 3 bases from V and 0 from J; bases not matched to a gene: 5. CDR1 and CDR2 (germline): SEHNR, FQNEAQ (reference sequence). The CDR3 sequence is CASSFLGQGVNTEAFF. CDR3 DNA: TGTGCCAGCAGCTTCCTGGGACAGGGCGTGAACACTGAAGCTTTCTTT.

Concerning this clonotype: Being one base from a much bigger clone, this may be a read error. V gene TRBV6-1 combines with J gene TRBJ2-5; 12 bases are a match to TRBD2. The CDR3 extends over 13 amino acids. V shed 4 bases and J 7 bases; nucleotides not matched to a gene: 1. Germline values: CDR1 MNHNS, CDR2 SASEGT. CDR3 region: CASSATSGGTQYF. CDR3 sequence (DNA): TGTGCCAGCAGTGCGACTAGCGGGGGGACCCAGTACTTC.

The chain uses TRBV6-2 or TRBV6-3 and TRBJ2-1; D remains unclear. The germline V and J ends were trimmed by 4 bases and 0 bases, with 7 bases remaining between them. CDR3 length: 14 amino acids. The germline V gene has CDR1 MNHEY and CDR2 SVGEGT. The DNA of the CDR3 is TGTGCCAGCAGTTGGGATAGCTCCTACAATGAGCAGTTCTTC. Its protein is CASSWDSSYNEQFF.

This clonotype was seen a few times. The chain recombines TRBV12-3 or TRBV12-4 with TRBJ2-7; TRBD2 matches 8 bases. The CDR3 length is 14 residues. Trimming cost V 4 bases and J 3 bases; bases outside gene matches: 5. The CDR3 region is CASSSPRGVYEQYF. CDR3 in DNA: TGTGCCAGCAGTTCCCCGCGGGGGGTCTACGAGCAGTACTTC.

In its sample, this clonotype was seen many times. The chain recombines TRBV11-2 with TRBJ2-7; TRBD1 is a possible D gene (5 bases). The CDR3 extends over 14 amino acids. CDR1 and CDR2 (germline): SGHAT, FQNNGV. The germline V and J ends were trimmed by 8 bases and 2 bases, with 16 bases remaining between them. CDR3 loop: CASGPTGRAYEQYF. The CDR3 DNA reads TGTGCCAGCGGACCGACGGGCAGGGCCTACGAGCAGTACTTC.

This clonotype appeared many times. The chain has TRBV7-8 and TRBJ1-6, with 8 bases that match TRBD1. Germline assignment: CDR1 SGHVS and CDR2 FQNEAQ. This CDR3 is built from 15 residues. V dropped 5 bases and J dropped 9; count of bases not matched to a gene: 9. CDR3 sequence (DNA): TGTGCCAGCAGCCCACCCGGACAGGGCGGTTCACCCCTCCACTTT. It translates to CASSPPGQGGSPLHF.

This clonotype was observed a few times. The chain employs TRBV20-1 and TRBJ1-6, with D maybe TRBD1 (5 bases). Germline V gives CDR1 DFQATT, CDR2 SNEGSKA (reference sequence). The CDR3 is 12 amino acids. Deletions cut 5 bases from V and 7 bases from J, with 9 bases between. Here the CDR3 DNA reads TGCAGTGCTCAGGGTCCCAATTCACCCCTCCACTTT. It specifies CSAQGPNSPLHF.

This clonotype was detected only a few times. The V gene is TRBV5-4, the J gene TRBJ2-7; TRBD2 agrees at 10 bases. Losses at the gene ends were 3 bases for V and 7 bases for J; bases not matched to a gene: 13. The CDR3 contains 16 residues. The germline gives CDR1 SGHNT, CDR2 YYREEE (reference sequence). This CDR3 is CASSYEGSSGGGEQYF. The DNA of the CDR3 is TGTGCCAGCAGCTACGAGGGGTCTAGCGGGGGTGGGGAGCAGTACTTC. The full variable domain, its missing parts supplied by reference TRBV5-4 and TRBJ2-7, is ETGVTQSPTHLIKTRGQQVTLRCSSQSGHNTVSWYQQALGQGPQFIFQYYREEENGRGNFPPRFSGLQFPNYSSELNVNALELDDSALYLCASSYEGSSGGGEQYFGPGTRLTVT.

This chain joins TRBV6-2 or TRBV6-3 and TRBJ1-4; 7 bases line up with TRBD1. Trimming took 2 bases from V and 5 from J; bases not matched to a gene: 2. Germline assignment: CDR1 MNHEY and CDR2 SVGEGT. The CDR3 runs 14 residues. The CDR3 spells CASSYGTVNEKLFF. CDR3 bases: TGTGCCAGCAGTTACGGGACAGTCAATGAAAAACTGTTTTTT.

This clonotype was seen ten or more times. The V gene is TRBV11-1, the J gene TRBJ2-5; D is unclear. Trimming cost V 1 base and J 4 bases, with 16 bases left between them. In germline, CDR1 is SGHAT, CDR2 FQDESV (reference sequence). This CDR3 comprises 16 residues. This CDR3 reads CASSLEGDTRRETQYF. The CDR3 nucleotides are TGTGCCAGCAGCTTAGAAGGCGATACCCGGAGAGAGACCCAGTACTTC.

V usage is TRBV20-1 and J usage is TRBJ2-2, with 8 bases aligning to TRBD1. The CDR3 is 14 residues long. Germline CDR1 is DFQATT and CDR2 is SNEGSKA (reference sequence). The trim removed 4 bases at V and 4 bases at J, leaving 5 bases unmatched. The CDR3 sequence: CSAKKTGATGELFF. The CDR3 DNA reads as TGCAGTGCTAAAAAGACAGGGGCCACCGGGGAGCTGTTTTTT.

V usage is TRBV10-3 and J usage is TRBJ1-6, with 7 bases that match TRBD1. The CDR3 contains 15 residues. Germline lookup yields CDR1 ENHRY and CDR2 SYGVKD. With V trimmed by 10 bases and J by 5 bases, 11 bases remained unmatched. The CDR3 loop is CATQGGSGDNSPLHF. The CDR3 DNA is TGTGCCACGCAAGGGGGCTCCGGGGATAATTCACCCCTCCACTTT.

In this sample, this clonotype turned up many times. V usage is TRBV7-8 and J usage is TRBJ2-5; D may be TRBD2 (6 bases). V lost 3 bases to trimming and J lost 5 bases, with 16 bases between them. The germline gives CDR1 SGHVS, CDR2 FQNEAQ. This CDR3 is built from 15 residues. CDR3 sequence: CASSFYGGLEETQYF. CDR3 sequence (DNA): TGTGCCAGCAGCTTCTACGGGGGTCTCGAGGAGACCCAGTACTTC.

This clonotype was counted ten times or more. The chain has TRBV15 and TRBJ2-7; D perhaps matches TRBD2 (5 bases). V lost 0 bases and J lost 0, with 6 bases in between. The CDR3 spans 14 residues. Germline V gene sequence: CDR1 LNHNV, CDR2 YYDKDF (reference sequence). CDR3 residues: CATSRDRGSYEQYF. The CDR3 DNA is TGTGCCACCAGCAGAGATCGGGGCTCCTACGAGCAGTACTTC.